The 20 T cell receptor beta chains below all came from one sample that was sequenced in a study of Ad26.COV2.S vaccination and SARS-CoV-2 variants. Sequenced by immunoSEQ multiplex PCR; TCRdb stores in-frame clones only, minus some. Here the sample spans 380,000 or so clones, roughly nine tenths being singletons. Indicated treatment: 15 to 20 received Ad26.COV2.S at low or high dose, single or two shots; about 5 received placebo; per-sample allocation not given. Vaccine and placebo recipients were sampled on day 63 after the first injection. This sample comprised peripheral blood, obtained in a trial of Ad26.COV2.S vaccine versus placebo. These receptors were obtained from a person aged 18 to 65 who received the Ad26.COV2.S COVID-19 vaccine or a placebo.

The chain has TRBV6-5 and TRBJ1-5; D is unresolved. This CDR3 has 14 amino acids. The V end lost 0 bases, the J end lost 4 bases, and 7 bases lay between the germline ends. Germline assignment: CDR1 MNHEY and CDR2 SVGAGI. The CDR3: CASSYSRMNQPQHF. The CDR3 DNA sequence: TGTGCCAGCAGTTACTCGAGAATGAATCAGCCCCAGCATTTT.

The chain couples TRBV7-3 to TRBJ2-2, with D possibly matching TRBD1 (6 bases). Trimming left V 7 bases short and J 0 bases short, with 12 bases between. The CDR3 has 15 residues. Germline V gene sequence: CDR1 SGHTA, CDR2 FQGTGA. The CDR3 nucleotides are TGTGCCAGCACCCAACAGGGTGCGAACACCGGGGAGCTGTTTTTT. Translating gives CASTQQGANTGELFF.

The chain has TRBV6-5 and TRBJ1-3; D might be TRBD1 (5 bases). The CDR3 totals 13 residues. Germline loops: CDR1 MNHEY, CDR2 SVGAGI. Trimming took 10 bases from V and 0 from J, leaving 10 bases between them. CDR3 amino acids: CAIQEYSGNTIYF. DNA of the CDR3: TGTGCCATACAGGAATACTCTGGAAACACCATATATTTT.

The chain is built from TRBV27 and TRBJ2-1; TRBD2 aligns across 16 bases. Germline trimming cut 4 bases from V and 0 bases from J; bases unmatched to any gene: 6. The V gene's germline CDR1 is MNHEY and CDR2 SMNVEV (reference sequence). There are 19 residues in the CDR3. The CDR3 DNA reads as TGTGCCAGCAGTTACGGGACTAGCGGGAGGGCAAGCTCCTACAATGAGCAGTTCTTC. Amino acid sequence: CASSYGTSGRASSYNEQFF.

The chain employs TRBV19 and TRBJ1-1; maybe TRBD1 (6 bases). From germline, CDR1 is LNHDA and CDR2 SQIVND (reference sequence). The CDR3 runs to 12 residues. Trimming shortened V by 5 bases and J by 11 bases, and 15 bases separated the two germline ends. CDR3 nucleotide sequence: TGTGCCAGTAGTGTTCGGGGACACCCCGCTTTCTTT. Amino acids: CASSVRGHPAFF.

The rearrangement joins TRBV7-2 to TRBJ2-1; TRBD1 agrees at 8 bases. The CDR3 loop spans 17 amino acids. V was clipped by 5 bases and J by 4 bases; unmatched bases: 13. Germline V gene data show CDR1 as SGHTA and CDR2 as FQGNSA. In nucleotides, the CDR3 is TGTGCCAGCAGCGCCCGGTGGACAGGGTTGGCGTACAATGAGCAGTTCTTC. This translates into CASSARWTGLAYNEQFF.

The chain recombines TRBV28 with TRBJ1-1; TRBD1 agrees at 8 bases. CDR1 is MDHEN and CDR2 is SYDVKM in the germline V gene. The CDR3 totals 14 residues. Trimming cost V 5 bases and J 6 bases; bases outside gene matches: 8. The CDR3 is CASSPSDRVAEAFF. The DNA for the CDR3 is TGTGCCAGCAGTCCCTCGGACAGGGTGGCTGAAGCTTTCTTT.

The rearrangement uses TRBV19 and TRBJ1-6; D is unresolved. Looked up from germline, CDR1 is LNHDA and CDR2 is SQIVND (reference sequence). With 5 bases removed from V and 3 bases from J, the gap between germline ends came to 11 bases. This CDR3 has 15 amino acids. The CDR3 loop reads CASSPSDYYNSPLHF. In DNA form, the CDR3 reads TGTGCCAGTAGTCCCTCGGACTACTATAATTCACCCCTCCACTTT. The full variable domain, with the rest looked up from reference TRBV19 and TRBJ1-6, is DGGITQSPKYLFRKEGQNVTLSCEQNLNHDAMYWYRQDPGQGLRLIYYSQIVNDFQKGDIAEGYSVSREKKESFPLTVTSAQKNPTAFYLCASSPSDYYNSPLHFGNGTRLTVT.

V usage is TRBV3-1 (or the pseudogene TRBV3-2) and J usage is TRBJ2-1; unclear D gene. The CDR3 spans 15 residues. CDR1 is LGHDT, CDR2 YNNKEL, per germline (reference sequence). V lost 0 bases and J 9 bases, leaving 15 bases between the germline ends. The CDR3 DNA follows: TGTGCCAGCAGCCAAGAAATACTCCTGGCTGGTGAGCAGTTCTTC. This sequence encodes CASSQEILLAGEQFF.

The V gene is TRBV7-8, the J gene TRBJ2-3; D is uncertain. Per germline, CDR1 SGHVS and CDR2 FQNEAQ. This CDR3 comprises 14 residues. V was shortened by 2 bases and J by 7 bases, with 13 bases between the two germline ends. The CDR3 sequence is CASSLPRHPNTQYF. The CDR3, as DNA: TGTGCCAGCAGCTTACCGCGGCACCCCAATACGCAGTATTTT.

V gene TRBV11-1 combines with J gene TRBJ2-7; a possible D gene is TRBD2 (5 bases). Trimming removed 5 bases from V and 1 base from J, with 12 bases in between. The germline V gene has CDR1 SGHAT and CDR2 FQDESV (reference sequence). The CDR3 runs 14 residues. The CDR3 reads CASSPEGRSYEQYF. CDR3 coding DNA: TGTGCCAGCAGCCCTGAGGGTCGTTCCTACGAGCAGTACTTC.

This rearrangement joins TRBV5-1 to TRBJ2-7, with a tentative D call TRBD2 (5 bases). Germline CDR1 SGHRS, CDR2 YFSETQ. The CDR3 totals 13 residues. Trimming cost V 2 bases and J 3 bases, with 9 bases left between them. CDR3 loop: CASSFSRGYEQYF. CDR3 DNA: TGCGCCAGCAGCTTTTCCCGGGGCTACGAGCAGTACTTC. Based on the CDR3 plus reference TRBV5-1 and TRBJ2-7, the full variable domain is KAGVTQTPRYLIKTRGQQVTLSCSPISGHRSVSWYQQTPGQGLQFLFEYFSETQRNKGNFPGRFSGRQFSNSRSEMNVSTLELGDSALYLCASSFSRGYEQYFGPGTRLTVT.

This clone has a single count. The V call is TRBV11-2, the J call TRBJ1-1; 7 bases map to TRBD1. The CDR3 loop spans 15 amino acids. CDR1 is SGHAT and CDR2 is FQNNGV in the germline V gene. V trimming: 5 bases; J trimming: 5 bases; junction bases outside the gene matches: 11. CDR3 coding DNA: TGTGCCAGCAGCAGAACCGACAGGGTATGGACTGAAGCTTTCTTT. Encoded protein: CASSRTDRVWTEAFF.

This chain joins TRBV7-2 and TRBJ1-1; TRBD1 agrees at 12 bases. Germline CDR1 and CDR2: SGHTA and FQGNSA. The CDR3 sequence is 16 residues long. The junction had 5 bases not matched to a gene; V was cut back by 2 bases and J by 4 bases. As DNA, the CDR3 is TGTGCCAGCAGCTTATATTGGGACAGGGGGCGCACTGAAGCTTTCTTT. It codes for CASSLYWDRGRTEAFF.

J is TRBJ1-2 and V is TRBV6-5, with D uncertain. CDR1 is MNHEY, CDR2 SVGAGI, per germline. V gave up 0 bases and J gave up 4 bases, with 15 bases separating them. The CDR3 length is 16 residues. The CDR3: CASSYSRAVLVYGYTF. In DNA, the CDR3 is TGTGCCAGCAGTTACTCTCGGGCGGTCTTAGTCTATGGCTACACCTTC.

This clone was counted between two and nine times. This sequence joins TRBV4-3 and TRBJ1-2; D ambiguous. CDR1 and CDR2 from the germline V gene are LGHNA and YSLEER. Between the trimmed V and J ends, which lost 0 bases and 4 bases, there was a span of 6 bases. CDR3 length equals 13 residues. The CDR3 here is CASSQDQLYGYTF. DNA for the CDR3: TGCGCCAGCAGCCAAGACCAGCTCTATGGCTACACCTTC.

This chain connects TRBV19 to TRBJ2-1; 8 bases align to TRBD2. The CDR3 has 14 amino acids. Germline V CDR1 and CDR2: LNHDA, SQIVND (reference sequence). V lost 4 bases to trimming and J lost 8 bases; unmatched junction nucleotides: 7. DNA for the CDR3: TGTGCCAGTAGTAAGGGACTAGTTTTCGATGAGCAGTTCTTC. It encodes CASSKGLVFDEQFF.

The V gene is TRBV15, the J gene TRBJ2-1, with 7 bases identical to TRBD2. The CDR3 is made up of 15 amino acids. V was pared by 4 bases and J by 3 bases, with 6 bases of the junction left unmatched. Germline CDR1 is LNHNV and CDR2 is YYDKDF (reference sequence). The chain's CDR3 is CATSIGTINYNEQFF. The CDR3 nucleotides are TGTGCCACCAGCATAGGGACTATTAACTACAATGAGCAGTTCTTC.

This chain connects TRBV6-4 to TRBJ2-3, with 9 bases that match TRBD1. This CDR3 spans 15 amino acids. V shed 6 bases, J shed 5 bases, and the junction held 9 bases outside the gene matches. Germline assignment: CDR1 MRHNA and CDR2 SNTAGT. The CDR3 reads CASSNRDRAIDTQYF. Here the CDR3 DNA reads TGTGCCAGCAGCAACCGGGACAGGGCCATAGATACGCAGTATTTT.

The chain combines TRBV3-1 (or the pseudogene TRBV3-2) with TRBJ1-3, with D perhaps matching TRBD1 (6 bases). This CDR3 contains 15 residues. Germline V gene sequence: CDR1 LGHDT, CDR2 YNNKEL (reference sequence). V lost 4 bases and J lost 3, with 13 bases in between. The CDR3: CASSPGANSGNTIYF. In nucleotides, the CDR3 is TGTGCCAGCAGCCCGGGGGCAAATAGTGGAAACACCATATATTTT.